Shown below are 19 T cell receptor beta chains from a single sample sequenced in a study of blood T cell repertoires in COVID-19. The repertoire was sequenced with immunoSEQ multiplex PCR; TCRdb's copy has only in-frame clones and lacks some. This table holds 350,000 to 400,000 clones, around 91% found once. Sequencing was done on a sample of peripheral blood. The receptors stem from a man aged 18 to 29 with active or convalescent COVID-19.

The chain carries TRBV9 and TRBJ2-5, with 9 bases that match TRBD2. Germline V gene sequence: CDR1 SGDLS, CDR2 YYNGEE. CDR3 size: 17 residues. The V and J ends lost 5 bases and 3 bases, in that order; junction bases with no gene match: 14. CDR3 nucleotide sequence: TGTGCCAGCAGTGGCGGGGACCTAGCGGGATTCAAAGAGACCCAGTACTTC. Protein: CASSGGDLAGFKETQYF.

The chain combines TRBV6-5 with TRBJ1-3, with TRBD1 matching over 8 bases. The ends lost 5 bases at V and 3 bases at J; junction bases unmatched: 6. This CDR3 is built from 15 residues. Germline V gene data show CDR1 as MNHEY and CDR2 as SVGAGI. The CDR3, as DNA: TGTGCCAGCAGTCGACAGGGGAAAGGTGGAAACACCATATATTTT. Its translation: CASSRQGKGGNTIYF.

The CDR3: CASSAGFSYNEQFF. The CDR3 bases are TGTGCCAGCTCGGCGGGTTTCTCCTACAATGAGCAGTTCTTC. The chain combines TRBV11-3 with TRBJ2-1, with D perhaps matching TRBD2 (5 bases). This CDR3 region has 14 residues. The V gene lost 8 bases and the J gene lost 0 bases, with 11 bases spanning the gap. CDR1 is SGHNT, CDR2 YENEEA, per germline.

The chain has TRBV7-2 and TRBJ2-3; D perhaps matches TRBD1 (5 bases). CDR3 length: 14 residues. Germline V CDR1 and CDR2: SGHTA, FQGNSA. Trimming left V 7 bases short and J 4 bases short, with 15 bases between. The CDR3 is CASNYQGSADTQYF. CDR3 bases: TGTGCCAGCAACTATCAGGGTTCGGCAGATACGCAGTATTTT. The full variable domain, rest sourced from reference TRBV7-2 and TRBJ2-3, is GAGVSQSPSNKVTEKGKDVELRCDPISGHTALYWYRQSLGQGLEFLIYFQGNSAPDKSGLPSDRFSAERTGGSVSTLTIQRTQQEDSAVYLCASNYQGSADTQYFGPGTRLTVL.

The chain carries TRBV19 and TRBJ1-3; no reliable D call. The CDR3 extends over 18 amino acids. V was cut by 10 bases and J by 3 bases, with 28 bases left in between. The germline CDR1 and CDR2 sequences are LNHDA and SQIVND (reference sequence). The CDR3 sequence: CATRLAASTMSVGNTIYF. The CDR3 DNA is TGTGCCACCCGTCTAGCGGCATCCACCATGAGCGTTGGAAACACCATATATTTT.

This rearrangement joins TRBV3-1 (or the pseudogene TRBV3-2) to TRBJ1-2, with D maybe TRBD1 (5 bases). The ends were cut back, 4 bases at V and 8 bases at J, with 20 bases in the middle. The CDR3 loop spans 15 amino acids. Germline V gives CDR1 LGHDT, CDR2 YNNKEL (reference sequence). CDR3 in amino acids: CASSPTGDSPSGYTF. The DNA of the CDR3 is TGTGCCAGCAGCCCCACCGGGGACTCGCCGTCGGGCTACACCTTC.

The rearrangement uses TRBV27 and TRBJ1-2; D possibly corresponds to TRBD1 (5 bases). The germline gives CDR1 MNHEY, CDR2 SMNVEV (reference sequence). The CDR3 has 15 amino acids. The ends were cut back, 6 bases at V and 3 bases at J, with 17 bases in the middle. CDR3 residues: CASSTRDGGDYGYTF. The CDR3 DNA follows: TGTGCCAGCAGCACCCGAGACGGGGGGGACTATGGCTACACCTTC.

This clone was recorded only once. The chain carries TRBV28 and TRBJ1-2, with 8 bases fitting TRBD1. Germline CDR1 is MDHEN and CDR2 is SYDVKM. V shed 6 bases, J shed 1 base, and the junction held 4 bases outside the gene matches. This CDR3 is 14 amino acids long. The CDR3 region has the DNA TGTGCCAGCAGCCAAGGACAGGGTAACTATGGCTACACCTTC. Protein product: CASSQGQGNYGYTF.

The V gene is TRBV5-1, the J gene TRBJ2-7; 9 bases align to TRBD1. The V gene's germline CDR1 is SGHRS and CDR2 YFSETQ. The junction had 5 bases not matched to a gene; V was cut back by 0 bases and J by 4 bases. The CDR3 is 15 amino acids. The CDR3 loop reads CASSLETGGTYEQYF. The CDR3 coding sequence is TGCGCCAGCAGCTTGGAGACAGGGGGTACTTACGAGCAGTACTTC.

The J gene is TRBJ1-5, the V gene TRBV12-3 or TRBV12-4; unclear D gene. V was clipped by 1 base and J by 9 bases, with 7 bases between them. The CDR3 is 12 amino acids. CDR3 amino acids: CASSLGPWPQHF. In DNA form, the CDR3 reads TGTGCCAGCAGTTTAGGGCCCTGGCCCCAGCATTTT.

In regard to this clone: The junction shows a germline mismatch at one end, possibly a read error. J is TRBJ2-6 and V is TRBV29-1, with D possibly matching TRBD2 (7 bases). Germline loops: CDR1 SQVTM, CDR2 ANQGSEA. This CDR3 has 14 amino acids. The CDR3 DNA reads as TGCAGCGTTGAGGGGGGGGCTGGGGCCAACGTGCTGACTTTC. Its protein is CSVEGGAGANVLTF.

V and J are TRBV7-9 and TRBJ1-1; TRBD1 aligns across 7 bases. From germline, CDR1 is SEHNR and CDR2 FQNEAQ (reference sequence). The CDR3 is 16 residues long. The V and J ends lost 0 bases and 1 base, in that order; junction bases with no gene match: 5. DNA of the CDR3: TGTGCCAGCAGCTTAGCCGGGACAGACAGGAACACTGAAGCTTTCTTT. Translation: CASSLAGTDRNTEAFF.

The V call is TRBV29-1, the J call TRBJ2-3; 8 bases are a match to TRBD1. Germline-derived CDR1 and CDR2 are SQVTM and ANQGSEA. The CDR3 sequence is 12 residues long. J gave up 2 bases and V 8 bases, and 3 bases lay outside the gene matches. The CDR3 loop is CSNQGATDTQYF. The CDR3 nucleotides read TGCAGCAATCAGGGGGCCACAGATACGCAGTATTTT.

This rearrangement joins TRBV7-9 to TRBJ1-4, with D perhaps matching TRBD1 (6 bases). The CDR3 totals 12 residues. Trimming shortened V by 5 bases and J by 11 bases, and 12 bases separated the two germline ends. Germline V CDR1 and CDR2: SEHNR, FQNEAQ (reference sequence). The CDR3 DNA reads as TGTGCCAGCAGCCAAGGGGGGGTGAAACTGTTTTTT. Translating it yields CASSQGGVKLFF. Looking up the rest from reference TRBV7-9 and TRBJ1-4 gives the full variable domain: DTGVSQNPRHKITKRGQNVTFRCDPISEHNRLYWYRQTLGQGPEFLTYFQNEAQLEKSRLLSDRFSAERPKGSFSTLEIQRTEQGDSAMYLCASSQGGVKLFFGSGTQLSVL.

The rearrangement links TRBV6-5 to TRBJ2-5; tentatively, D is TRBD1 (6 bases). CDR1 and CDR2 from the germline V gene are MNHEY and SVGAGI. V was clipped by 11 bases and J by 4 bases, with 20 bases between them. The CDR3 runs 14 residues. CDR3: CAVGAGVLPETQYF. CDR3 DNA sequence: TGTGCCGTCGGGGCAGGGGTGCTTCCAGAGACCCAGTACTTC.

The J gene is TRBJ2-1, the V gene TRBV18; TRBD1 matches at 8 bases. V dropped 5 bases and J dropped 0; count of bases not matched to a gene: 9. This CDR3 is built from 17 residues. The germline CDR1 and CDR2 sequences are KGHSH and LQKENI. CDR3 in DNA: TGTGCCAGCTCATCAGGGACAGGCGACCTCTCCTACAATGAGCAGTTCTTC. It codes for CASSSGTGDLSYNEQFF. Variable domain in full (rest from reference TRBV18 and TRBJ2-1): NAGVMQNPRHLVRRRGQEARLRCSPMKGHSHVYWYRQLPEEGLKFMVYLQKENIIDESGMPKERFSAEFPKEGPSILRIQQVVRGDSAAYFCASSSGTGDLSYNEQFFGPGTRLTVL.

The V gene is TRBV4-2, the J gene TRBJ1-4, with D perhaps TRBD1 (5 bases). The CDR3 is made up of 16 amino acids. Germline loops: CDR1 LGHNA, CDR2 YNFKEQ. V lost 1 base and J lost 8, with 17 bases in between. The CDR3 region has the DNA TGTGCCAGCAGCCAAGGGGGGTCGGGGGATAGCGAAAAACTGTTTTTT. Translated, it gives CASSQGGSGDSEKLFF.

This chain connects TRBV15 to TRBJ2-7; D is undetermined. V shed 1 base and J shed 5 bases, with 15 bases lying between them. Germline CDR1 LNHNV, CDR2 YYDKDF (reference sequence). The CDR3 consists of 15 residues. The DNA of the CDR3 is TGTGCCACCAGCAGAGCACACGAGGAGAGTCACGAGCAGTACTTC. Protein product: CATSRAHEESHEQYF.

The chain uses TRBV3-1 (or the pseudogene TRBV3-2) and TRBJ2-3; weak D call: TRBD2 (6 bases). The germline V and J ends were trimmed by 0 bases and 4 bases, with 14 bases remaining between them. Germline lookup yields CDR1 LGHDT and CDR2 YNNKEL (reference sequence). This CDR3 is built from 16 residues. The CDR3 coding sequence is TGTGCCAGCAGCCAAGATCTTGCGGGGCCTGCAGATACGCAGTATTTT. Its protein product is CASSQDLAGPADTQYF.